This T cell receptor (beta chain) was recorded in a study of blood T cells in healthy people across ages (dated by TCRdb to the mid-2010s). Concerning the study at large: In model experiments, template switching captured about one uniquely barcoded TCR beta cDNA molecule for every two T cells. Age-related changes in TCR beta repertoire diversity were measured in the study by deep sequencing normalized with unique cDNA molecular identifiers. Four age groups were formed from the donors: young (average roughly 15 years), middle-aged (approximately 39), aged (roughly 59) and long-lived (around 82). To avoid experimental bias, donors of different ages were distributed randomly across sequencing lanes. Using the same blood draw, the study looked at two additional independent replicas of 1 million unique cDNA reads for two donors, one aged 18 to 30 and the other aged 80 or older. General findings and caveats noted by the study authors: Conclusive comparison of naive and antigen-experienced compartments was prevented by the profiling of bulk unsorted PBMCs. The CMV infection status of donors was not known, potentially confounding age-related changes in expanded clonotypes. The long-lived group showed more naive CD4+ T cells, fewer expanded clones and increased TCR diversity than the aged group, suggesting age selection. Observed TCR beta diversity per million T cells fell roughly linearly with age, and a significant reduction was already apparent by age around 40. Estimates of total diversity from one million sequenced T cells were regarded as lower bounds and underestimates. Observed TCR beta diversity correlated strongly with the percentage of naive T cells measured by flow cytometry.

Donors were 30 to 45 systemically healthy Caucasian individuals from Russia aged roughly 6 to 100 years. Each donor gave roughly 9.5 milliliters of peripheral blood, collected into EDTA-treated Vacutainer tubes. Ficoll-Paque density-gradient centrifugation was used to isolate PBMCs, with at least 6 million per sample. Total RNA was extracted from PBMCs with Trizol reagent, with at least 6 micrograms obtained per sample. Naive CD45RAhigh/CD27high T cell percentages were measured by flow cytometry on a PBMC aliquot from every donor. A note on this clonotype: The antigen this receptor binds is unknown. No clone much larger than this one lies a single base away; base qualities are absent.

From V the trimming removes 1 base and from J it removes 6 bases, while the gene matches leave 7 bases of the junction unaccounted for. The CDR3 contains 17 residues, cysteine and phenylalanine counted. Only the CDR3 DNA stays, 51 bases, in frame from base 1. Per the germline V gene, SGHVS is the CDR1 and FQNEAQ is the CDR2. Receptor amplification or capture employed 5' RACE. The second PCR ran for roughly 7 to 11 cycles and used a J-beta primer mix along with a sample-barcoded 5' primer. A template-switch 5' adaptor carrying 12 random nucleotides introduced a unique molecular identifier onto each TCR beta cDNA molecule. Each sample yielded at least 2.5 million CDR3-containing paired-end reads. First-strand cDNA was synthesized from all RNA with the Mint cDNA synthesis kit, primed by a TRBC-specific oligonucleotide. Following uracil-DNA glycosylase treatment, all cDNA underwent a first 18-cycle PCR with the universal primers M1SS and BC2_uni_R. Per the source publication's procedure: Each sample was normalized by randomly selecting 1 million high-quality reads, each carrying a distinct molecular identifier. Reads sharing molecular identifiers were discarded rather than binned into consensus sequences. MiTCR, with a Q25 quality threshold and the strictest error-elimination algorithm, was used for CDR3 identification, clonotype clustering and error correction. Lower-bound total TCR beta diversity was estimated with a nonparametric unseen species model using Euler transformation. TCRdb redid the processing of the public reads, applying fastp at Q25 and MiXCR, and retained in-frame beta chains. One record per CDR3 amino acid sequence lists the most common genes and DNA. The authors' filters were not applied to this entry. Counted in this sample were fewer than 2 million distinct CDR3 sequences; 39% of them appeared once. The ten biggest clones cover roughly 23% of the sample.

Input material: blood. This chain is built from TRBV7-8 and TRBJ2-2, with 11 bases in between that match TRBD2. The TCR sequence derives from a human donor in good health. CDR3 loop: CASSLVALAGGAGELFF. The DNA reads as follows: TGTGCCAGCAGCTTAGTGGCTCTAGCGGGGGGAGCCGGGGAGCTGTTTTTT.